This TCR beta chain was documented in a study of long-term antiretroviral therapy in people with HIV. The libraries were made with immunoSEQ v3.0 at survey level. Assay: immunoSEQ multiplex PCR; the TCRdb copy retains only in-frame clones and omits some. In the table there are thousands of clones, just under 75% of which are singletons. Trimming took 5 bases from V and 3 from J; bases not matched to a gene: 13. Germline loops: CDR1 MNHEY, CDR2 SMNVEV (reference sequence). CDR3 length: 19 residues. The source of this sequence is a young man with HIV. This sequence joins TRBV27 and TRBJ2-5, with 15 bases matching TRBD2. The source was unsorted PBMCs, collected 0.1 years before starting antiretroviral therapy. CDR3 in amino acids: CASSLGLAGGIAPKETQYF. DNA for the CDR3: TGTGCCAGCAGTCTCGGACTAGCGGGGGGGATCGCCCCAAAAGAGACCCAGTACTTC.